The next 17 T cell receptor beta chains were all read from a single sample in a study of blood T cell repertoires in COVID-19 (TCRdb year 2020). Libraries were made using the immunoSEQ multiplex PCR assay. TCRdb took over this immuneACCESS table, retaining in-frame rearrangements with V and J assigned. Such tables are incomplete; in checked studies, under half of the missing clones stem from an unresolved V gene, and the remainder is unexplained. Recorded for this sample are tens of thousands of clones; 89% of them occurred a single time. 8.9% of the sample comes from the top ten. Sample: peripheral blood. Source of these receptors: an elderly man with acute or convalescent COVID-19.

The chain carries TRBV21-1 and TRBJ2-4; TRBD2 reflects the table's D call only, with no check against the DNA. TRBV21-1 is reported as a pseudogene. The CDR3 totals 17 residues. The CDR3 is CASSSLIPRGAKNIQYF. The CDR3 DNA reads as TGTGCCAGCAGCAGTCTGATACCCCGAGGAGCCAAAAACATTCAGTACTTC.

The V call is TRBV4-1, the J call TRBJ1-2, with D perhaps matching TRBD1 (6 bases). Germline V gene lookup returns CDR1 MGHRA and CDR2 YSYEKL. V lost 6 bases, J lost 7 bases, and 18 bases lay in between. CDR3 size: 14 residues. The CDR3 coding sequence is TGCGCCAGCAGACAACCTGGGACACTCTTTGGCTACACCTTC. This translates into CASRQPGTLFGYTF.

The V call is TRBV6-5, the J call TRBJ2-7, with 14 nucleotides matching TRBD2. CDR3 length: 14 amino acids. Per germline, CDR1 MNHEY and CDR2 SVGAGI. The trim removed 4 bases at V and 9 bases at J, leaving 5 bases unmatched. CDR3 nucleotides: TGTGCCAGCAGTTCTGGGACTAGCGGGAGAGTGCAGTACTTC. Translated, it gives CASSSGTSGRVQYF.

The chain has TRBV2 and TRBJ1-1; a weak D match, TRBD1 (5 bases). Deletions cut 5 bases from V and 9 bases from J, with 19 bases between. This CDR3 spans 14 amino acids. The V gene's germline CDR1 is SNHLY and CDR2 FYNNEI. This CDR3 reads CASSPLGGAGKAFF. The CDR3 DNA is TGTGCCAGCAGTCCCCTCGGAGGGGCCGGTAAAGCTTTCTTT.

This sequence joins TRBV6-1 and TRBJ2-7; a possible D gene is TRBD2 (6 bases). Germline-derived CDR1 and CDR2 are MNHNS and SASEGT. V shed 3 bases and J shed 12 bases, with 12 bases lying between them. The CDR3 length is 11 residues. CDR3 bases: TGTGCCAGCAGTGAGGAGGGGCAGGGGTACTTC. This encodes CASSEEGQGYF.

J is TRBJ2-5 and V is TRBV6-6; 9 nucleotides line up with TRBD1. The V gene end was trimmed by 5 bases and the J gene end by 4 bases; junction bases not matched to a gene: 5. Germline V gene sequence: CDR1 MNHNY, CDR2 SVGAGI (reference sequence). The CDR3 runs 14 residues. CDR3 in amino acids: CASSHPGQGETQYF. In nucleotides, the CDR3 is TGTGCCAGCAGTCACCCGGGACAGGGAGAGACCCAGTACTTC.

This clone appeared a single time. The chain recombines TRBV2 with TRBJ1-4; D remains ambiguous. Germline CDR1 SNHLY, CDR2 FYNNEI. The CDR3 has 11 residues. V dropped 7 bases and J dropped 8 bases, with 8 bases sitting between them. The CDR3 DNA follows: TGTGCCAGCATTCTAGACGAAAAACTGTTTTTT. Translated: CASILDEKLFF.

The chain has TRBV10-3 and TRBJ1-1; D perhaps matches TRBD1 (5 bases). Germline lookup yields CDR1 ENHRY and CDR2 SYGVKD. V was clipped by 2 bases and J by 4 bases, with 14 bases between them. This CDR3 has 15 residues. CDR3 nucleotide sequence: TGTGCCATCAGTGAGATGTCGGGGGGGTCCACTGAAGCTTTCTTT. It encodes CAISEMSGGSTEAFF.

This sequence joins TRBV10-3 and TRBJ1-3; no definite D call. This CDR3 region has 13 residues. CDR1 is ENHRY and CDR2 is SYGVKD in the germline V gene. Trimming cost V 9 bases and J 0 bases, with 9 bases left between them. CDR3 region: CAISFYSGNTIYF. The CDR3 bases are TGTGCCATTTCCTTCTACTCTGGAAACACCATATATTTT.

The V gene is TRBV9, the J gene TRBJ1-5; 12 nucleotides align to TRBD1. Germline CDR1 reads SGDLS; CDR2 reads YYNGEE. With 4 bases clipped from V and 6 bases from J, the junction kept 5 bases outside the gene matches. This CDR3 has 15 amino acids. CDR3 DNA: TGTGCCAGCAGCCCGGGACAGGGGGCAGGTCAGCCCCAGCATTTT. It specifies CASSPGQGAGQPQHF.

This sequence joins TRBV7-9 and TRBJ1-5, with TRBD1 matching over 7 bases. The J segment lost 2 bases and the V segment lost 3 bases, leaving 1 base of the junction unmatched. Germline V lookup: CDR1 SEHNR, CDR2 FQNEAQ (reference sequence). The CDR3 has 14 amino acids. This chain's CDR3 is CASSFGQGNQPQHF. The CDR3 DNA sequence: TGTGCCAGCAGCTTTGGACAGGGCAATCAGCCCCAGCATTTT.

This sequence joins TRBV30 and TRBJ1-2; 7 nucleotides match TRBD1. With V trimmed by 3 bases and J by 4 bases, 5 bases remained unmatched. The CDR3 spans 13 residues. Germline loops: CDR1 GTSNPN, CDR2 SVGIG (reference sequence). In DNA form, the CDR3 reads TGTGCCTGGAGCCGGGACAGCTTCTATGGCTACACCTTC. This translates into CAWSRDSFYGYTF.

The chain combines TRBV5-6 with TRBJ1-6; a weak D match, TRBD1 (5 bases). Germline CDR1 SGHDT, CDR2 YYEEEE. The CDR3 length is 15 residues. Trimming pared 1 base from V and 3 bases from J, leaving 8 bases between. The DNA of the CDR3 is TGTGCCAGCAGCTTGACTGACAGCTATAATTCACCCCTCCACTTT. This sequence encodes CASSLTDSYNSPLHF.

The V gene is TRBV12-3 or TRBV12-4, the J gene TRBJ1-4; the D gene is possibly TRBD1 (6 bases). This CDR3 spans 13 amino acids. Trimming cost V 6 bases and J 5 bases, with 10 bases left between them. The CDR3 nucleotides read TGTGCCAGCAGGCCTCAGGGGAATGAAAAACTGTTTTTT. This codes for CASRPQGNEKLFF.

The chain uses TRBV29-1 and TRBJ1-2, with a weak D call TRBD1 (6 bases). This CDR3 contains 14 residues. Trimming took off 6 bases at V and 4 bases at J, with 18 bases between the two ends. Germline V lookup: CDR1 SQVTM, CDR2 ANQGSEA. DNA of the CDR3: TGCAGCGTCGACCGACATCAGGGGTCCTATGGCTACACCTTC. Amino acid sequence: CSVDRHQGSYGYTF.

The chain carries TRBV2 and TRBJ1-2; D might be TRBD1 (5 bases). From germline, CDR1 is SNHLY and CDR2 FYNNEI. The CDR3 consists of 15 residues. The ends were cut back, 3 bases at V and 5 bases at J, with 16 bases in the middle. CDR3 residues: CASSEAQEGGYGYTF. The CDR3 nucleotides read TGTGCCAGCAGTGAGGCACAGGAGGGAGGGTATGGCTACACCTTC.

This rearrangement joins TRBV6-5 to TRBJ1-1; no firm D call. Trimming took 6 bases from V and 10 from J, leaving 18 bases between them. The CDR3 runs 13 residues. Germline CDR1 MNHEY, CDR2 SVGAGI. The CDR3 sequence is CASSSFSGERAFF. CDR3 in DNA: TGTGCCAGCAGCTCCTTTTCAGGTGAAAGAGCTTTCTTT.